One and the same sample provided the 29 T cell receptor beta chains below, sequenced in a study of blood T cell repertoires in COVID-19. Produced via immunoSEQ multiplex PCR; TCRdb's table is partial and in-frame only. The data contain 95,000 to 120,000 clones, over 75% of them singletons. Sequencing used peripheral blood. The receptors stem from a man aged 45-65 years with acute or convalescent COVID-19.

V and J are TRBV2 and TRBJ1-1; a possible D gene is TRBD1 (5 bases). Between the trimmed V and J ends, which lost 9 bases and 0 bases, there was a span of 26 bases. CDR3 size: 18 residues. Germline V gene data show CDR1 as SNHLY and CDR2 as FYNNEI. The DNA for the CDR3 is TGTGCCAGAAAGCAAGATGGTCCGCGGGGGGATATGAACACTGAAGCTTTCTTT. Its protein is CARKQDGPRGDMNTEAFF.

The rearrangement uses TRBV28 and TRBJ2-4; D may be TRBD1 (6 bases). The CDR3 extends over 14 amino acids. V was clipped by 8 bases and J by 2 bases, with 13 bases between them. Germline values: CDR1 MDHEN, CDR2 SYDVKM. This chain's CDR3 is CASQKQGSKNIQYF. The CDR3 nucleotides are TGTGCCAGCCAAAAACAGGGTTCCAAAAACATTCAGTACTTC.

Here the CDR3 DNA reads TGCAGTGCTAGTGGACTAGCGGGGGATCGTGAGACCCAGTACTTC. The encoded protein is CSASGLAGDRETQYF. The V and J genes are TRBV20-1 and TRBJ2-5; 13 nucleotides match TRBD2. Trimming took 3 bases from V and 5 from J; bases not matched to a gene: 6. The CDR3 spans 15 residues. CDR1 and CDR2 (germline): DFQATT, SNEGSKA (reference sequence).

The chain has TRBV6-5 and TRBJ1-3; D is unclear. The CDR3 runs to 14 residues. Germline values: CDR1 MNHEY, CDR2 SVGAGI. Trimming took off 8 bases at V and 0 bases at J, with 11 bases between the two ends. This chain's CDR3 is CASGVPYSGNTIYF. The CDR3 region has the DNA TGTGCCAGCGGAGTTCCCTACTCTGGAAACACCATATATTTT.

The genes are TRBV6-5 and TRBJ1-1, with TRBD1 identical over 10 bases. Per the germline V gene, CDR1 is MNHEY and CDR2 is SVGAGI. J gave up 7 bases and V 11 bases, and 13 bases lay outside the gene matches. CDR3 length equals 14 residues. The CDR3 sequence: CASQRDRGVSEAFF. In nucleotides, the CDR3 is TGTGCCTCACAACGGGACAGGGGTGTGAGTGAAGCTTTCTTT.

V usage is TRBV7-2 and J usage is TRBJ2-2, with no clear D. The CDR3 has 14 residues. Trimming took 4 bases from V and 5 from J, leaving 11 bases between them. Germline CDR1 and CDR2: SGHTA and FQGNSA. The CDR3 DNA reads TGTGCCAGCAGCTCCGCTCCGGGTACCGGGGAGCTGTTTTTT. Translation: CASSSAPGTGELFF.

J is TRBJ1-2 and V is TRBV28; D gene unclear. The CDR3 consists of 12 residues. Trimming cost V 5 bases and J 8 bases, with 12 bases left between them. The germline gives CDR1 MDHEN, CDR2 SYDVKM. CDR3 bases: TGTGCCAGCAGTCAAAACCCGGTGGGCTACACCTTC. It yields the protein CASSQNPVGYTF.

This clone appeared a few times. The genes are TRBV2 and TRBJ1-4; the match to TRBD1 covers 10 bases. V gave up 6 bases and J gave up 6 bases; unmatched junction bases: 4. Germline values: CDR1 SNHLY, CDR2 FYNNEI. This CDR3 region has 14 residues. The DNA of the CDR3 is TGTGCCAGCAGGGCAGGGACAGGGGATGAAAAACTGTTTTTT. Protein sequence: CASRAGTGDEKLFF.

This chain connects TRBV9 to TRBJ1-3; D possibly corresponds to TRBD1 (5 bases). V shed 5 bases and J shed 4 bases, with 10 bases lying between them. From germline, CDR1 is SGDLS and CDR2 YYNGEE. The CDR3 is 13 residues long. The CDR3 spells CASSGARGNTIYF. The DNA for the CDR3 is TGTGCCAGCAGTGGGGCGCGGGGAAACACCATATATTTT.

The J gene is TRBJ1-2, the V gene TRBV6-1, with 7 bases matching TRBD1. The germline CDR1 and CDR2 sequences are MNHNS and SASEGT. With 0 bases clipped from V and 2 bases from J, the junction kept 6 bases outside the gene matches. The CDR3 has 16 residues. The CDR3 DNA sequence: TGTGCCAGCAGTGAAGCGGGTTTGGACAGGAACTATGGCTACACCTTC. Translated, it gives CASSEAGLDRNYGYTF.

This chain connects TRBV5-1 to TRBJ2-2; D might be TRBD1 (6 bases). Trimming shortened V by 4 bases and J by 5 bases, and 9 bases separated the two germline ends. CDR1 is SGHRS and CDR2 is YFSETQ in the germline V gene. The CDR3 is made up of 13 amino acids. This CDR3 is CASSPTGTGELFF. Here the CDR3 DNA reads TGCGCCAGCAGCCCCACAGGGACCGGGGAGCTGTTTTTT.

The chain carries TRBV10-1 and TRBJ1-1; TRBD1 agrees at 8 bases. Losses at the gene ends were 4 bases for V and 6 bases for J; bases not matched to a gene: 4. The CDR3 is 13 residues long. In germline, CDR1 is WNHNN, CDR2 SYGVQD (reference sequence). The CDR3 is CASSVTTGAEAFF. CDR3 DNA: TGCGCCAGCAGTGTCACGACAGGGGCTGAAGCTTTCTTT.

V usage is TRBV6-5 and J usage is TRBJ1-2, with D tentatively TRBD1 (5 bases). Germline V CDR1 and CDR2: MNHEY, SVGAGI. V was clipped by 7 bases and J by 3 bases, with 18 bases between them. The CDR3 length is 15 residues. This CDR3 reads CASTRRGREDYGYTF. CDR3 in DNA: TGTGCCAGCACAAGGCGGGGCAGGGAGGACTATGGCTACACCTTC.

V is TRBV5-4 and J is TRBJ1-2; TRBD1 matches 11 bases. CDR1 SGHNT and CDR2 YYREEE come from the germline V gene (reference sequence). Trimming took 4 bases from V and 5 from J; bases not matched to a gene: 7. This CDR3 has 15 residues. CDR3 sequence (DNA): TGTGCCAGCAGCCAGGGACAGGGGGTCGGGTATGGCTACACCTTC. Translated, it gives CASSQGQGVGYGYTF.

J is TRBJ1-1 and V is TRBV5-4; a possible D gene is TRBD1 (5 bases). CDR1 and CDR2 from the germline V gene are SGHNT and YYREEE (reference sequence). The CDR3 contains 12 residues. Deletions cut 10 bases from V and 1 base from J, with 11 bases between. The CDR3 bases are TGTGCCGTCAGGGCGCCGAACACTGAAGCTTTCTTT. Translated, it gives CAVRAPNTEAFF.

The chain links TRBV5-1 to TRBJ1-1; D possibly corresponds to TRBD1 (5 bases). The germline V and J ends were trimmed by 4 bases and 3 bases, with 13 bases remaining between them. Germline-derived CDR1 and CDR2 are SGHRS and YFSETQ. The CDR3 has 14 amino acids. The CDR3 bases are TGCGCCAGCAGCCGCGGGGGTAGGGACACTGAAGCTTTCTTT. It codes for CASSRGGRDTEAFF.

This chain connects TRBV27 to TRBJ2-1, with 13 bases that match TRBD2. V dropped 4 bases and J dropped 10; count of bases not matched to a gene: 4. Germline V gene lookup returns CDR1 MNHEY and CDR2 SMNVEV (reference sequence). The CDR3 is 14 residues long. The DNA of the CDR3 is TGTGCCAGCAGTTCGGGACTAGCGGGGCCCGAGCAGTTCTTC. Translating it yields CASSSGLAGPEQFF.

The chain links TRBV19 to TRBJ2-7, with 7 bases fitting TRBD1. V lost 8 bases to trimming and J lost 3 bases; unmatched junction nucleotides: 10. Looked up from germline, CDR1 is LNHDA and CDR2 is SQIVND (reference sequence). The CDR3 is made up of 14 amino acids. The CDR3 DNA reads as TGTGCCAGTCCGAGGCCGGGACAGAACTACGAGCAGTACGTC. It codes for CASPRPGQNYEQYV.

This CDR3 is CASSLWDRGNTEAFF. The CDR3 nucleotides read TGTGCCAGCAGTTTATGGGACAGGGGGAACACTGAAGCTTTCTTT. The chain carries TRBV28 and TRBJ1-1; the match to TRBD1 covers 9 bases. The V segment lost 0 bases and the J segment 1 base; nucleotides outside the gene matches: 0. The CDR3 loop spans 15 amino acids. Germline lookup yields CDR1 MDHEN and CDR2 SYDVKM.

The chain is built from TRBV9 and TRBJ2-2; TRBD1 matches at 7 bases. The trim removed 3 bases at V and 4 bases at J, leaving 12 bases unmatched. Germline CDR1 SGDLS, CDR2 YYNGEE. The CDR3 length is 17 residues. CDR3 coding DNA: TGTGCCAGCAGCGCCAAGTCCAAGACAGGGAGCACCGGGGAGCTGTTTTTT. Protein product: CASSAKSKTGSTGELFF.

The chain has TRBV7-3 and TRBJ2-3; D possibly corresponds to TRBD2 (6 bases). V was cut by 6 bases and J by 4 bases, with 8 bases left in between. The CDR3 extends over 12 amino acids. Germline CDR1 and CDR2: SGHTA and FQGTGA. The CDR3 DNA reads TGTGCCAGCAGTGGGGGGTCAGATACGCAGTATTTT. Amino acid sequence: CASSGGSDTQYF.

The rearrangement uses TRBV30 and TRBJ2-7; tentatively, D is TRBD2 (5 bases). From germline, CDR1 is GTSNPN and CDR2 SVGIG (reference sequence). The length of the CDR3 is 12 residues. V was pared by 0 bases and J by 4 bases, with 7 bases between. This chain's CDR3 is CAWSVRGYEQYF. The CDR3 nucleotides are TGTGCCTGGAGTGTACGGGGATACGAGCAGTACTTC.

V is TRBV6-2 or TRBV6-3 and J is TRBJ1-2, with D tentatively TRBD1 (6 bases). This CDR3 spans 15 amino acids. V was shortened by 6 bases and J by 4 bases, with 18 bases between the two germline ends. Germline CDR1 reads MNHEY; CDR2 reads SVGEGT. The CDR3 loop reads CASSSGLGQSYGYTF. Written as DNA, the CDR3 is TGTGCCAGCAGCTCGGGGTTGGGACAAAGCTATGGCTACACCTTC.

The rearrangement uses TRBV24-1 and TRBJ1-3; a weak D match, TRBD1 (5 bases). Germline V gene data show CDR1 as KGHDR and CDR2 as SFDVKD. The CDR3 sequence is 17 residues long. Trimming pared 12 bases from V and 0 bases from J, leaving 23 bases between. The CDR3, as DNA: TGTGCCCCCTCCGGGGGGGTCACGATTAGCTCTGGAAACACCATATATTTT. Translating gives CAPSGGVTISSGNTIYF.

The chain employs TRBV9 and TRBJ2-1, with D possibly matching TRBD2 (5 bases). The CDR3 sequence is 14 residues long. The ends were cut back, 0 bases at V and 5 bases at J, with 9 bases in the middle. From germline, CDR1 is SGDLS and CDR2 YYNGEE. The CDR3 is CASSVAPRDNEQFF. The CDR3 coding sequence is TGTGCCAGCAGCGTAGCGCCGAGGGACAATGAGCAGTTCTTC.

The rearrangement uses TRBV6-6 and TRBJ1-2; 9 bases agree with TRBD1. CDR3 length: 14 residues. The germline V gene encodes CDR1 MNHNY and CDR2 SVGAGI (reference sequence). With 6 bases clipped from V and 8 bases from J, the junction kept 10 bases outside the gene matches. The CDR3 is CASSSLDRGPGYTF. In nucleotides, the CDR3 is TGTGCCAGCAGCTCCCTGGACAGGGGACCCGGCTACACCTTC.

V gene TRBV6-5 combines with J gene TRBJ1-5; D might be TRBD1 (5 bases). CDR3 length: 16 amino acids. V dropped 4 bases and J dropped 5 bases, with 18 bases sitting between them. Germline-derived CDR1 and CDR2 are MNHEY and SVGAGI. In DNA, the CDR3 is TGTGCCAGCAGTTCGGCGGGACCCGGCTATTATCAGCCCCAGCATTTT. It encodes CASSSAGPGYYQPQHF.

The chain couples TRBV27 to TRBJ2-4; 8 nucleotides agree with TRBD1. J lost 6 bases, V lost 4 bases, and 11 bases had no gene match. The CDR3 extends over 16 amino acids. Germline V gene data show CDR1 as MNHEY and CDR2 as SMNVEV (reference sequence). CDR3 coding DNA: TGTGCCAGCAGTTCGAGGACAGGGTCTTGGTTAAACATTCAGTACTTC. It encodes CASSSRTGSWLNIQYF.

This clone was counted between two and nine times. The CDR3 reads CASSLRSEAFF. The DNA for the CDR3 is TGTGCCAGCAGCCTCAGGTCTGAAGCTTTCTTT. The chain couples TRBV7-2 to TRBJ1-1; D is unclear. The V gene lost 5 bases and the J gene lost 6 bases, with 7 bases spanning the gap. CDR3 length: 11 residues. The germline V gene encodes CDR1 SGHTA and CDR2 FQGNSA.